Listed here are 3 T cell receptor beta chains from one sample, sequenced in a study of T cells in Graves' hyperthyroidism and ophthalmopathy. Amplified regions were TCR beta CDR3 sequences from RNA transcripts. HTBI primers drove first-round RT-PCR of the TCR CDR3. TCRdb processed the multiplex PCR reads anew with MiXCR; each CDR3 protein has one entry. The sample includes about 690,000 distinct CDR3 sequences, 15% to 20% of them seen just once. The sample consisted of blood. The receptors originated from a man aged 50-59 years with Graves' hyperthyroidism.

This sequence joins TRBV10-3 and TRBJ2-7; TRBD1 is a possible D gene (5 bases). The CDR3 is 13 residues long. The germline V gene encodes CDR1 ENHRY and CDR2 SYGVKD. V shed 4 bases and J shed 5 bases, with 12 bases lying between them. CDR3 amino acids: CAISVRTNNEQYF. The CDR3 coding sequence is TGTGCCATCAGTGTCAGGACAAACAACGAGCAGTACTTC.

At least ten counts were recorded for this clonotype. The rearrangement joins TRBV28 to TRBJ1-5; D gene uncertain. V was trimmed by 2 bases and J by 6 bases, leaving 8 bases between them. Per germline, CDR1 MDHEN and CDR2 SYDVKM. CDR3 length: 13 residues. The CDR3 loop reads CASSLQGGQPQHF. The CDR3 DNA is TGTGCCAGCAGTTTACAAGGAGGTCAGCCCCAGCATTTT.

This clonotype was seen many times. The genes are TRBV11-2 and TRBJ2-2, with 8 bases matching TRBD2. The germline V gene has CDR1 SGHAT and CDR2 FQNNGV. This CDR3 comprises 18 residues. Germline trimming cut 1 base from V and 2 bases from J; bases unmatched to any gene: 9. CDR3 protein: CASSLGGLGRSNTGELFF. The CDR3 region has the DNA TGTGCCAGCAGCTTAGGGGGACTAGGGAGAAGCAACACCGGGGAGCTGTTTTTT.